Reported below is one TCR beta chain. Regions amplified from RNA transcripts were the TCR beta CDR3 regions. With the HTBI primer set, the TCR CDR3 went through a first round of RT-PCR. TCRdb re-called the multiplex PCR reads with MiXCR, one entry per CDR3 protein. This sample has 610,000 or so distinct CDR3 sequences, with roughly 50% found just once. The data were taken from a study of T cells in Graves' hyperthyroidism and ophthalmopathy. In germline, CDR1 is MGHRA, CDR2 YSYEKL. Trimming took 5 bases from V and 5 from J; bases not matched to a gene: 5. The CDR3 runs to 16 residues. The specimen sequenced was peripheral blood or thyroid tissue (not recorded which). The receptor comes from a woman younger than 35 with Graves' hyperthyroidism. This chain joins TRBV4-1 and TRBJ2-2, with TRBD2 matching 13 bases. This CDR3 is CASSSGLAGNTGELFF. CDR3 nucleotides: TGCGCCAGCAGCTCGGGACTAGCGGGAAATACCGGGGAGCTGTTTTTT.